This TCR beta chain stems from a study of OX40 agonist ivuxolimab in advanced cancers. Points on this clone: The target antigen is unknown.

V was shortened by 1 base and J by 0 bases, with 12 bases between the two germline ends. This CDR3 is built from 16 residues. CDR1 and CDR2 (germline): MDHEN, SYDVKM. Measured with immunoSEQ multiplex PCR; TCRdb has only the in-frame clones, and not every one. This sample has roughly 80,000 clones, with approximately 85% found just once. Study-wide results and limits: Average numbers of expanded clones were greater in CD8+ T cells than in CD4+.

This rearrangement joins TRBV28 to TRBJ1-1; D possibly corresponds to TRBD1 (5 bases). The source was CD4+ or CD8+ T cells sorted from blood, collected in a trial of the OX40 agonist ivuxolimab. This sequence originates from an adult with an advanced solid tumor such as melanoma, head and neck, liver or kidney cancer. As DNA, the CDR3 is TGTGCCAGCAGTTTATTTAATCGGGGGATGAACACTGAAGCTTTCTTT. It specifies CASSLFNRGMNTEAFF. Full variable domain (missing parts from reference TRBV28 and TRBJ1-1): DVKVTQSSRYLVKRTGEKVFLECVQDMDHENMFWYRQDPGLGLRLIYFSYDVKMKEKGDIPEGYSVSREKKERFSLILESASTNQTSMYLCASSLFNRGMNTEAFFGQGTRLTVV.